These 28 T cell receptor beta chains were sequenced from one sample in a study of tumor-infiltrating lymphocytes in primary liver carcinoma. Blood RNA originated from unsorted whole blood, with germline DNA additionally extracted. Priming with a constant-region primer yielded TCR beta cDNA from roughly 490 ng total RNA. Sequencing libraries for TCR beta derived from three nested multiplex PCR rounds that used slightly modified ARM-PCR. It was with TRBV1-TRBV30 forward primers and a C-beta reverse primer that the first two PCR rounds were run, at about 10 cycles each. TCRdb analysed the multiplex PCR reads with MiXCR anew, one entry per CDR3 protein. In the table there are almost 200,000 distinct CDR3 sequences, around three fifths of which are singletons. What was sequenced was peripheral blood. The receptors stem from a woman aged 55-70 years with primary liver carcinoma and hepatitis B virus infection.

Remarks on this clonotype: Germline is not matched at one junction end, which may reflect a read error. V is TRBV11-1 and J is TRBJ2-7, with TRBD2 identical over 11 bases. This CDR3 comprises 15 residues. Germline CDR1 SGHAT, CDR2 FQDESV (reference sequence). Here the CDR3 DNA reads TGTGCCAGCAGCCCACCACTAGCGGGAGCCTACGAGCAGTATTTC. This codes for CASSPPLAGAYEQYF.

Note on this clonotype: One end of the junction varies from germline; a read error may be responsible. The V and J genes are TRBV14 and TRBJ2-4; no clear D. The length of the CDR3 is 16 residues. Germline V lookup: CDR1 SGHDN, CDR2 FVKESK. The CDR3 region is CASSETVTPPKNIQYF. CDR3 DNA: TGTGCTAGCAGTGAAACCGTGACACCACCCAAAAACATTCAGTACTTC.

In regard to this clonotype: Lacking the conserved final phenylalanine or tryptophan, this CDR3 likely reflects a read error. The DNA is left out, because the CDR3 cannot be placed on it with certainty; the CDR3 is given as TCRdb lists it. V gene TRBV5-1 combines with J gene TRBJ2-2; the table gives TRBD2 as D, unverified against the DNA. The CDR3 has 17 residues if both end residues are counted. From germline, CDR1 is SGHRS and CDR2 YFSETQ. This chain's CDR3 is CASSWSLAGPNMGELLI.

The J gene is TRBJ2-5, the V gene TRBV11-3; 7 bases match TRBD2. Per the germline V gene, CDR1 is SGHNT and CDR2 is YENEEA. The CDR3 sequence is 15 residues long. V was pared by 3 bases and J by 5 bases, with 9 bases of the junction left unmatched. The CDR3, as DNA: TGTGCCAGCAGCTTCGAGTCGGGAGGTTGGGAGACCCAGTACTTC. It translates to CASSFESGGWETQYF.

The CDR3 DNA reads as TGTGCCAGCCCCCCGCCGTTTGAGCAGTTCTTC. Translating it yields CASPPPFEQFF. The chain uses TRBV12-3 or TRBV12-4 and TRBJ2-1; D is uncertain. V was trimmed by 8 bases and J by 9 bases, leaving 11 bases between them. This CDR3 is 11 amino acids long.

As regards this clonotype: Relative to the germline gene, one junction end is altered; a read error may explain this. The CDR3 reads CASSFSSANTGDLFF. In nucleotides, the CDR3 is TGTGCTAGCAGCTTTTCTAGCGCAAACACCGGGGACCTGTTTTTT. The V gene is TRBV11-2, the J gene TRBJ2-2; tentative D call: TRBD2 (6 bases). The V gene's germline CDR1 is SGHAT and CDR2 FQNNGV. The CDR3 covers 15 residues.

This clonotype was seen a single time. The gene calls are TRBV11-2 and TRBJ2-3, with 7 bases that match TRBD2. CDR1 is SGHAT and CDR2 is FQNNGV in the germline V gene. Germline trimming cut 4 bases from V and 1 base from J; bases unmatched to any gene: 8. The CDR3 totals 16 residues. The CDR3 DNA reads TGTGCCAGCAGCTACCACGGACTAGGACGCACAGATACGCAGTATTTT. This translates into CASSYHGLGRTDTQYF.

Remarks on this clonotype: The germline gene is not matched at one end of the junction; a read error may be the cause. The V gene is TRBV11-2, the J gene TRBJ2-1; D ambiguous. Per germline, CDR1 SGHAT and CDR2 FQNNGV. There are 14 residues in the CDR3. CDR3 coding DNA: TGTACCAGCAGCCCCACGATCTCCTACAATGAGCAGTTCTTC. It translates to CTSSPTISYNEQFF.

A remark on this clonotype: The junction and the germline gene differ at one end; a read error may be behind it. This chain connects TRBV10-3 to TRBJ1-2; 7 bases map to TRBD1. CDR1 and CDR2 from the germline V gene are ENHRY and SYGVKD. There are 16 residues in the CDR3. The CDR3 spells CAIKGGQVSPNYGYAF. CDR3 coding DNA: TGTGCCATCAAAGGCGGACAGGTTAGCCCTAACTATGGCTACGCCTTC.

Details on this clonotype: Mismatch with germline at one junction end may stem from a read error. The chain combines TRBV10-3 with TRBJ2-5; TRBD2 agrees at 8 bases. CDR1 and CDR2 from the germline V gene are ENHRY and SYGVKD. This CDR3 comprises 14 residues. The CDR3 loop is CDISLSGKGETQYF. The CDR3 bases are TGTGACATCAGTCTTAGCGGGAAGGGTGAGACCCAGTACTTT.

A remark on this clonotype: Germline and junction disagree at one end, which may indicate a read error. V usage is TRBV10-3 and J usage is TRBJ2-7; TRBD2 is a possible D gene (5 bases). CDR1 is ENHRY and CDR2 is SYGVKD in the germline V gene. The CDR3 is made up of 14 amino acids. For the CDR3, the DNA is TGTGCCATCAGTGAGTTGGACTTAAATTACGAGCGGTACTTC. It codes for CAISELDLNYERYF.

This clonotype was detected only once. This chain connects TRBV7-8 to TRBJ1-6; 10 bases match TRBD1. Germline CDR1 and CDR2: SGHVS and FQNEAQ. The CDR3 loop spans 18 amino acids. Germline trimming cut 6 bases from V and 7 bases from J; bases unmatched to any gene: 15. The DNA of the CDR3 is TGTGCCAGCAGTTCCGGGACAGGGGAGGCAGTTAGGAATTCACCCCTCCACTTT. Its protein product is CASSSGTGEAVRNSPLHF.

This chain connects TRBV5-4 to TRBJ2-3; D ambiguous. The length of the CDR3 is 14 residues. Germline CDR1 is SGHNT and CDR2 is YYREEE (reference sequence). V shed 0 bases and J shed 6 bases, with 11 bases lying between them. In DNA form, the CDR3 reads TGTGCCAGCAGCTTGGGGCAGGAAGGGGATACGCAGTATTTT. It yields the protein CASSLGQEGDTQYF.

This clonotype has a count of ten or more. In DNA, the CDR3 is TGCGCCAGCAGGCTTTTACCTAACACCGGGGAGCTGTTTTTT. It specifies CASRLLPNTGELFF. The V gene is TRBV4-1, the J gene TRBJ2-2; D is undetermined. Germline V gives CDR1 MGHRA, CDR2 YSYEKL. V was shortened by 6 bases and J by 2 bases, with 10 bases between the two germline ends. CDR3 size: 14 residues.

There are a few counts of this clonotype. This chain connects TRBV6-5 to TRBJ1-3; D gene ambiguous. Germline CDR1 reads MNHEY; CDR2 reads SVGAGI. V was trimmed by 0 bases and J by 0 bases, leaving 3 bases between them. The CDR3 runs to 14 residues. The DNA of the CDR3 is TGTGCCAGCAGTTACTCTCTCTCTGGAAACACCATATATTTT. Translation gives CASSYSLSGNTIYF.

This clonotype has ten or more counts. The chain uses TRBV5-6 and TRBJ2-7; TRBD1 matches at 8 bases. CDR1 and CDR2 from the germline V gene are SGHDT and YYEEEE. Germline trimming cut 2 bases from V and 4 bases from J; bases unmatched to any gene: 5. The CDR3 is made up of 14 amino acids. This CDR3 reads CASSFDRGNYEQYF. In DNA, the CDR3 is TGTGCCAGCAGCTTCGACAGGGGAAATTACGAGCAGTACTTC.

This clonotype appeared many times. The chain has TRBV28 and TRBJ1-1; 9 bases are a match to TRBD1. This CDR3 region has 15 residues. V lost 5 bases to trimming and J lost 2 bases; unmatched junction nucleotides: 6. Germline-derived CDR1 and CDR2 are MDHEN and SYDVKM. The CDR3 DNA is TGTGCCAGCAGTCCGACGGGACAGGGTAACACTGAAGCTTTCTTT. Translated, it gives CASSPTGQGNTEAFF.

This clonotype was counted only a few times. This sequence joins TRBV12-3 or TRBV12-4 and TRBJ1-1, with a tentative D call TRBD1 (6 bases). CDR3 size: 13 residues. Trimming removed 3 bases at V and 3 bases at J, with 8 bases between. CDR3: CASSLAGDTEAFF. For the CDR3, the DNA is TGTGCCAGCAGTTTGGCAGGGGACACTGAAGCTTTCTTT.

Points on this clonotype: A read error may produce the germline difference seen at one junction end. This chain joins TRBV11-2 and TRBJ2-3; tentatively, D is TRBD2 (5 bases). The length of the CDR3 is 15 residues. Germline V lookup: CDR1 SGHAT, CDR2 FQNNGV. The CDR3, as DNA: TGTGCCAGCAGCCCCCGGACTGGCGAGGCAGATACGCTGTATTTT. It yields the protein CASSPRTGEADTLYF. Full variable domain (remainder filled in from reference TRBV11-2 and TRBJ2-3): EAGVAQSPRYKIIEKRQSVAFWCNPISGHATLYWYQQILGQGPKLLIQFQNNGVVDDSQLPKDRFSAERLKGVDSTLKIQPAKLEDSAVYLCASSPRTGEADTLYFGPGTRLTVL.

The chain links TRBV7-9 to TRBJ2-3; the D gene is possibly TRBD2 (5 bases). The CDR3 is 14 amino acids. The germline V and J ends were trimmed by 7 bases and 2 bases, with 13 bases remaining between them. In germline, CDR1 is SEHNR, CDR2 FQNEAQ (reference sequence). The CDR3 sequence: CASNPSGSTDTQYF. As DNA, the CDR3 is TGTGCCAGCAACCCCAGCGGATCCACAGATACGCAGTATTTT.

In nucleotides, the CDR3 is TGTGCCAGCGGCCCCGGACTACCCTCAGGTACGCAGTATTTT. Translated: CASGPGLPSGTQYF. The V call is TRBV11-2, the J call TRBJ2-3, with D perhaps TRBD2 (6 bases). CDR1 is SGHAT, CDR2 FQNNGV, per germline. The CDR3 spans 14 residues. Trimming took off 8 bases at V and 8 bases at J, with 20 bases between the two ends.

Only a few counts were recorded for this clonotype. The chain recombines TRBV7-8 with TRBJ2-7, with a possible D match to TRBD1 (5 bases). Trimming shortened V by 5 bases and J by 2 bases, and 16 bases separated the two germline ends. CDR1 is SGHVS and CDR2 is FQNEAQ in the germline V gene. This CDR3 comprises 15 residues. CDR3 loop: CASSRKGPPTYEQYF. CDR3 in DNA: TGTGCCAGCAGCCGTAAGGGGCCCCCTACCTACGAGCAGTACTTC.

Ten or more counts support this clonotype. The rearrangement uses TRBV6-2 or TRBV6-3 and TRBJ1-5; the D gene is possibly TRBD1 (6 bases). This CDR3 is 13 amino acids long. The germline V gene has CDR1 MNHEY and CDR2 SVGEGT. V lost 8 bases, J lost 4 bases, and 12 bases lay in between. The CDR3 DNA sequence: TGTGCCAGCCGGACAGTCATTAATCAGCCCCAGCATTTT. Encoded protein: CASRTVINQPQHF.

Regarding this clonotype: Likely a read error: the CDR3 ends without its conserved phenylalanine or tryptophan. The genes are TRBV29-1 and TRBJ2-7; 9 bases match TRBD1. Germline loops: CDR1 SQVTM, CDR2 ANQGSEA. The CDR3 sequence is 17 residues long. CDR3 DNA sequence: TGCAGTGCTGAGGGTACTTTTAAGGGACAGGGAAGTTCCGAGCAGTACTAC. It translates to CSAEGTFKGQGSSEQYY.

Regarding this clonotype: At one of its ends the junction is not consistent with the germline gene, which may arise from a read error. The chain recombines TRBV29-1 with TRBJ2-1, with 10 bases lining up with TRBD2. The length of the CDR3 is 17 residues. Germline V CDR1 and CDR2: SQVTM, ANQGSEA. The CDR3 region has the DNA TGCAGCGTTAAAGTCCCTAGCGGGAGATCCTCCTACAATGAGCAATTCTTC. This encodes CSVKVPSGRSSYNEQFF.

The chain carries TRBV29-1 and TRBJ2-2; tentatively, D is TRBD1 (5 bases). The germline V gene encodes CDR1 SQVTM and CDR2 ANQGSEA. Trimming pared 4 bases from V and 5 bases from J, leaving 8 bases between. The CDR3 sequence is 12 residues long. CDR3 loop: CSVAKGTGELFF. The CDR3 nucleotides are TGCAGCGTTGCTAAGGGGACCGGGGAGCTGTTTTTT.

This chain links TRBV13 with TRBJ2-1; perhaps TRBD2 as D (5 bases). Between the trimmed V and J ends, which lost 2 bases and 12 bases, there was a span of 11 bases. The CDR3 totals 12 residues. Germline V gives CDR1 PRHDT, CDR2 FYEKMQ (reference sequence). The CDR3 DNA is TGTGCCAGCAGCTTACGGACTCGCGGGCAGTTCTTC. Protein: CASSLRTRGQFF.

A remark on this clonotype: Likely a read error: the CDR3 ends without its conserved phenylalanine or tryptophan. The V gene is TRBV11-2, the J gene TRBJ1-3, with D perhaps TRBD1 (6 bases). The CDR3 loop spans 15 amino acids. Germline CDR1 and CDR2: SGHAT and FQNNGV. Trimming stripped 3 bases from V and 4 bases from J, with 13 bases between. CDR3 sequence reads: CASSFIGGFGNTIYL. CDR3 DNA: TGTGCCAGCAGCTTCATAGGGGGATTCGGAAACACCATATATCTT.